These 32 T cell receptor beta chains originate from one sample sequenced in a study of blood T cell repertoires in COVID-19. Clones were read by immunoSEQ multiplex PCR, and TCRdb kept only the in-frame ones, dropping some. Among 110,000 or so clones listed, roughly 81% were seen once. The sample consisted of peripheral blood. Receptors originate from a man aged 35 to 55 with acute or convalescent COVID-19.

The chain recombines TRBV6-5 with TRBJ2-3; 9 positions match TRBD2. Trimming cost V 11 bases and J 1 base; bases outside gene matches: 4. The CDR3 runs to 13 residues. The germline CDR1 and CDR2 sequences are MNHEY and SVGAGI. The CDR3: CAARLAGTDTQYF. CDR3 sequence (DNA): TGTGCCGCACGACTAGCGGGCACAGATACGCAGTATTTT.

In its sample, this clone was seen once. The chain combines TRBV6-5 with TRBJ2-1; D possibly corresponds to TRBD1 (5 bases). This CDR3 is 16 amino acids long. Trimming removed 4 bases from V and 0 bases from J, with 13 bases in between. The germline V gene encodes CDR1 MNHEY and CDR2 SVGAGI. The CDR3 coding sequence is TGTGCCAGCAGTTCCTACGACAGAGGCTCCTACAATGAGCAGTTCTTC. Its translation is CASSSYDRGSYNEQFF.

The J gene is TRBJ1-5, the V gene TRBV19; TRBD1 might be the D (5 bases). CDR3 size: 13 residues. V lost 9 bases and J lost 5, with 14 bases in between. Looked up from germline, CDR1 is LNHDA and CDR2 is SQIVND (reference sequence). Here the CDR3 DNA reads TGTGCCAGCGGCGGGGGGTTGGATCAGCCCCAGCATTTT. Its protein is CASGGGLDQPQHF. The complete variable domain, with remaining parts taken from reference TRBV19 and TRBJ1-5, reads DGGITQSPKYLFRKEGQNVTLSCEQNLNHDAMYWYRQDPGQGLRLIYYSQIVNDFQKGDIAEGYSVSREKKESFPLTVTSAQKNPTAFYLCASGGGLDQPQHFGDGTRLSIL.

J is TRBJ2-5 and V is TRBV6-5, with TRBD2 identical over 9 bases. The CDR3 is made up of 13 amino acids. CDR1 is MNHEY, CDR2 SVGAGI, per germline. The V gene end was trimmed by 8 bases and the J gene end by 4 bases; junction bases not matched to a gene: 5. The DNA for the CDR3 is TGTGCCAGCCGCGGGGGGGGTTCAGAGACCCAGTACTTC. Translated: CASRGGGSETQYF.

The rearrangement joins TRBV10-1 to TRBJ1-1; D remains ambiguous. Germline-derived CDR1 and CDR2 are WNHNN and SYGVQD (reference sequence). The CDR3 spans 15 residues. Trimming cost V 4 bases and J 3 bases, with 15 bases left between them. CDR3 sequence: CASSGGFSGDTEAFF. CDR3 coding DNA: TGCGCCAGCAGTGGAGGGTTTTCAGGAGACACTGAAGCTTTCTTT.

In nucleotides, the CDR3 is TGTGCCTGGAGCCAGGGCTCGGGTCAGCCCCAGCATTTT. Translating gives CAWSQGSGQPQHF. The chain employs TRBV30 and TRBJ1-5, with TRBD1 as a possible D gene (5 bases). V gave up 3 bases and J gave up 6 bases, with 12 bases separating them. Germline-derived CDR1 and CDR2 are GTSNPN and SVGIG (reference sequence). This CDR3 has 13 amino acids.

The chain is built from TRBV4-3 and TRBJ1-6, with D possibly matching TRBD1 (6 bases). V shed 0 bases and J shed 9 bases, with 12 bases lying between them. In germline, CDR1 is LGHNA, CDR2 YSLEER. The CDR3 runs 15 residues. This CDR3 reads CASSQEGGAGSPLHF. In DNA form, the CDR3 reads TGCGCCAGCAGCCAAGAAGGGGGGGCCGGTTCACCCCTCCACTTT.

This clone was found once. The gene calls are TRBV6-5 and TRBJ2-3; TRBD2 matches 9 bases. Germline lookup yields CDR1 MNHEY and CDR2 SVGAGI. CDR3 length: 15 residues. Trimming at V came to 7 bases and at J to 4 bases, leaving 9 bases not matched to a gene. The CDR3 DNA sequence: TGTGCCAGCAAGGATGGCGGGGGGGCATCAGATACGCAGTATTTT. This gives the protein CASKDGGGASDTQYF.

V is TRBV13 and J is TRBJ2-4, with D possibly matching TRBD1 (6 bases). V lost 1 base to trimming and J lost 4 bases, with 11 bases between them. CDR1 is PRHDT, CDR2 FYEKMQ, per germline (reference sequence). CDR3 length: 15 amino acids. In DNA, the CDR3 is TGTGCCAGCAGCTTAGCTCAGGACAGAAAAAACATTCAGTACTTC. It translates to CASSLAQDRKNIQYF.

This clone showed up just once. The V call is TRBV7-2, the J call TRBJ2-7, with 10 bases lining up with TRBD2. The CDR3 has 15 residues. Germline CDR1 SGHTA, CDR2 FQGNSA. Trimming took 1 base from V and 4 from J; bases not matched to a gene: 4. The CDR3 region is CASSLGFSGGYEQYF. Written as DNA, the CDR3 is TGTGCCAGCAGCTTAGGGTTTAGCGGGGGGTACGAGCAGTACTTC.

The chain couples TRBV19 to TRBJ2-7, with 7 bases identical to TRBD1. The CDR3 contains 15 residues. V shed 1 base, J shed 2 bases, and the junction held 5 bases outside the gene matches. Germline CDR1 reads LNHDA; CDR2 reads SQIVND (reference sequence). CDR3 sequence reads: CASSIATGFPYEQYF. The CDR3 region has the DNA TGTGCCAGTAGTATAGCGACAGGGTTCCCCTACGAGCAGTACTTC. Supplemented by reference TRBV19 and TRBJ2-7, the full variable domain reads DGGITQSPKYLFRKEGQNVTLSCEQNLNHDAMYWYRQDPGQGLRLIYYSQIVNDFQKGDIAEGYSVSREKKESFPLTVTSAQKNPTAFYLCASSIATGFPYEQYFGPGTRLTVT.

This clone turned up a few times. This chain links TRBV15 with TRBJ1-2; 7 bases are a match to TRBD1. The germline V gene encodes CDR1 LNHNV and CDR2 YYDKDF (reference sequence). CDR3 length: 18 amino acids. Unmatched junction bases numbered 14, after V lost 0 bases and J lost 4 bases. The DNA for the CDR3 is TGTGCCACCAGCAGAGATAAGGGGGTGGCAGGGGGATCCTATGGCTACACCTTC. It yields the protein CATSRDKGVAGGSYGYTF. Complete variable domain (other parts from reference TRBV15 and TRBJ1-2): DAMVIQNPRYQVTQFGKPVTLSCSQTLNHNVMYWYQQKSSQAPKLLFHYYDKDFNNEADTPDNFQSRRPNTSFCFLDIRSPGLGDTAMYLCATSRDKGVAGGSYGYTFGSGTRLTVV.

The chain links TRBV29-1 to TRBJ2-4; D not certain. In germline, CDR1 is SQVTM, CDR2 ANQGSEA. The CDR3 extends over 12 amino acids. Trimming removed 5 bases from V and 0 bases from J, with 5 bases in between. The DNA of the CDR3 is TGCAGCGTTTCTGTAGCCAAAAACATTCAGTACTTC. Translated: CSVSVAKNIQYF.

The chain has TRBV5-6 and TRBJ1-6; 9 bases match TRBD1. Germline loops: CDR1 SGHDT, CDR2 YYEEEE. The CDR3 is 14 residues long. Unmatched junction bases numbered 5, after V lost 4 bases and J lost 9 bases. The CDR3 reads CASSLQGAPSPLHF. Written as DNA, the CDR3 is TGTGCCAGCAGCCTACAGGGGGCCCCTTCACCCCTCCACTTT.

In its sample, this clone was seen once. The V gene is TRBV6-5, the J gene TRBJ2-3; 8 bases are shared with TRBD1. The germline gives CDR1 MNHEY, CDR2 SVGAGI. The V segment lost 7 bases and the J segment 2 bases; nucleotides outside the gene matches: 5. This CDR3 spans 14 amino acids. CDR3 sequence: CASTRQGNTDTQYF. The CDR3 region has the DNA TGTGCCAGCACCAGACAGGGGAACACAGATACGCAGTATTTT.

The chain links TRBV30 to TRBJ1-5, with TRBD1 matching 8 bases. V gave up 3 bases and J gave up 6 bases; unmatched junction bases: 4. The CDR3 is 13 residues long. Germline CDR1 and CDR2: GTSNPN and SVGIG (reference sequence). The CDR3 sequence is CAWSRGLGQPQHF. CDR3 nucleotides: TGTGCCTGGAGCAGGGGGCTCGGTCAGCCCCAGCATTTT.

This chain links TRBV5-1 with TRBJ1-1, with D possibly matching TRBD1 (6 bases). The V and J ends lost 1 base and 0 bases respectively, with 16 bases between them. CDR1 is SGHRS, CDR2 YFSETQ, per germline. The CDR3 contains 17 residues. In nucleotides, the CDR3 is TGCGCCAGCAGCTTGACAGGGCCTTATATTATGAACACTGAAGCTTTCTTT. Translating it yields CASSLTGPYIMNTEAFF.

The chain's CDR3 is CASSRATEPYEQYF. The CDR3, as DNA: TGTGCCAGCTCTCGAGCGACAGAGCCCTACGAGCAGTACTTC. This rearrangement joins TRBV18 to TRBJ2-7; possibly TRBD1 for D (5 bases). This CDR3 is 14 amino acids long. With 6 bases removed from V and 2 bases from J, the gap between germline ends came to 14 bases. From germline, CDR1 is KGHSH and CDR2 LQKENI. Full variable domain (missing parts from reference TRBV18 and TRBJ2-7): NAGVMQNPRHLVRRRGQEARLRCSPMKGHSHVYWYRQLPEEGLKFMVYLQKENIIDESGMPKERFSAEFPKEGPSILRIQQVVRGDSAAYFCASSRATEPYEQYFGPGTRLTVT.

The J gene is TRBJ2-7, the V gene TRBV11-2; D might be TRBD1 (6 bases). The CDR3 is made up of 13 amino acids. V was pared by 7 bases and J by 6 bases, with 16 bases between. Germline values: CDR1 SGHAT, CDR2 FQNNGV. This CDR3 is CASTQTGFFEQYF. CDR3 nucleotides: TGTGCCAGCACCCAGACAGGCTTTTTCGAGCAGTACTTC. Drawing the rest from reference TRBV11-2 and TRBJ2-7, the complete variable domain is EAGVAQSPRYKIIEKRQSVAFWCNPISGHATLYWYQQILGQGPKLLIQFQNNGVVDDSQLPKDRFSAERLKGVDSTLKIQPAKLEDSAVYLCASTQTGFFEQYFGPGTRLTVT.

The V and J genes are TRBV10-3 and TRBJ2-7, with 9 positions matching TRBD1. Germline V lookup: CDR1 ENHRY, CDR2 SYGVKD. V lost 0 bases to trimming and J lost 2 bases; unmatched junction nucleotides: 8. The CDR3 is 17 amino acids. The DNA for the CDR3 is TGTGCCATCAGTGAGTCTCAAAGGGACAGGGCCGCCTACGAGCAGTACTTC. The encoded protein is CAISESQRDRAAYEQYF.

This chain joins TRBV9 and TRBJ2-7; D is perhaps TRBD2 (6 bases). The V end was cut by 0 bases, the J end by 5 bases, with 9 bases between. Germline values: CDR1 SGDLS, CDR2 YYNGEE. This CDR3 has 13 amino acids. The CDR3 DNA is TGTGCCAGCAGCGTAGGTGGCGGGAACGAGCAGTACTTC. It yields the protein CASSVGGGNEQYF.

The chain has TRBV5-1 and TRBJ2-3; 11 bases align to TRBD2. CDR1 is SGHRS and CDR2 is YFSETQ in the germline V gene. This CDR3 region has 14 residues. Trimming removed 3 bases from V and 6 bases from J; junction bases left unmatched: 3. CDR3 DNA: TGCGCCAGCAGCTCAATAGCGGGGGGGGATACGCAGTATTTT. Protein: CASSSIAGGDTQYF.

This rearrangement joins TRBV13 to TRBJ2-3; the D gene is possibly TRBD1 (8 bases). Per the germline V gene, CDR1 is PRHDT and CDR2 is FYEKMQ (reference sequence). The CDR3 extends over 12 amino acids. V dropped 8 bases and J dropped 11 bases, with 17 bases sitting between them. The DNA for the CDR3 is TGTGCCAGCGAGACAGGGGAGGGTAGGCAGTATTTT. Translated: CASETGEGRQYF.

The chain couples TRBV5-6 to TRBJ1-6; 7 bases are shared with TRBD1. Germline trimming cut 1 base from V and 9 bases from J; bases unmatched to any gene: 10. The length of the CDR3 is 16 residues. Germline V lookup: CDR1 SGHDT, CDR2 YYEEEE. The CDR3 nucleotides are TGTGCCAGCAGCTTGCGAGACAGGGTAGAGTTTTCACCCCTCCACTTT. Translation gives CASSLRDRVEFSPLHF.

The chain is built from TRBV10-1 and TRBJ2-3, with 7 bases fitting TRBD1. Germline-derived CDR1 and CDR2 are WNHNN and SYGVQD (reference sequence). Trimming removed 0 bases from V and 3 bases from J; junction bases left unmatched: 6. CDR3 length equals 16 residues. The CDR3 DNA is TGCGCCAGCAGTGAGTCAGGGCAGGGGGATACAGATACGCAGTATTTT. This codes for CASSESGQGDTDTQYF.

This chain connects TRBV6-2 or TRBV6-3 to TRBJ1-4; the D gene is possibly TRBD1 (5 bases). The V gene's germline CDR1 is MNHEY and CDR2 SVGEGT. V lost 6 bases and J 8 bases, leaving 22 bases between the germline ends. The CDR3 extends over 16 amino acids. The chain's CDR3 is CASSFPFRVVEEKLFF. Here the CDR3 DNA reads TGTGCCAGCAGCTTTCCCTTCAGGGTCGTTGAGGAAAAACTGTTTTTT.

This clone was observed a handful of times. This rearrangement joins TRBV9 to TRBJ2-7; perhaps TRBD1 as D (6 bases). With 0 bases removed from V and 2 bases from J, the gap between germline ends came to 12 bases. The CDR3 sequence is 15 residues long. The germline gives CDR1 SGDLS, CDR2 YYNGEE. The CDR3 nucleotides are TGTGCCAGCAGCGTAGGTGGGACACCTGCCTACGAGCAGTACTTC. This encodes CASSVGGTPAYEQYF.

The rearrangement joins TRBV12-3 or TRBV12-4 to TRBJ2-3, with 9 positions matching TRBD1. Germline trimming cut 7 bases from V and 1 base from J; bases unmatched to any gene: 0. This CDR3 comprises 13 residues. CDR3 sequence (DNA): TGTGCCAGCAACAGGGGGCGCACAGATACGCAGTATTTT. This codes for CASNRGRTDTQYF.

This clone was picked up many times. The genes are TRBV6-2 or TRBV6-3 and TRBJ1-5, with 8 bases that match TRBD1. Germline V gives CDR1 MNHEY, CDR2 SVGEGT. The CDR3 contains 15 residues. Losses at the gene ends were 5 bases for V and 2 bases for J; bases not matched to a gene: 5. CDR3 in DNA: TGTGCCAGCAGTGAGACAGGGGAGGGCAATCAGCCCCAGCATTTT. It yields the protein CASSETGEGNQPQHF.

This chain connects TRBV5-1 to TRBJ1-4; tentatively, D is TRBD1 (6 bases). The CDR3 loop spans 15 amino acids. From germline, CDR1 is SGHRS and CDR2 YFSETQ. Trimming took 4 bases from V and 5 from J, leaving 15 bases between them. The CDR3 sequence is CASSPGWQGNEKLFF. CDR3 sequence (DNA): TGCGCCAGCAGCCCCGGCTGGCAGGGGAATGAAAAACTGTTTTTT.

The chain has TRBV21-1 and TRBJ1-3; TRBD1, the table's D call, was not compared with the DNA. TRBV21-1 is assigned pseudogene status. CDR3 length: 17 residues. The CDR3 protein is CASSKLPTGGAGNTIYF. The DNA of the CDR3 is TGTGCCAGCAGCAAACTCCCAACAGGGGGCGCTGGAAACACCATATATTTT.

This chain connects TRBV24-1 to TRBJ1-2, with D unresolved. V gave up 8 bases and J gave up 2 bases, with 8 bases separating them. The CDR3 runs to 12 residues. The germline V gene encodes CDR1 KGHDR and CDR2 SFDVKD. Here the CDR3 DNA reads TGTGCCACCATGGGAGACAACTATGGCTACACCTTC. Translated: CATMGDNYGYTF.